Listed here are 11 T cell receptor beta chains from one sample, sequenced in a study of T cell clonality in common variable immunodeficiency. Method: immunoSEQ multiplex PCR; TCRdb's copy keeps in-frame clones and lacks some. The sample shows 40,000 to 45,000 clones, none of them appearing just once. The sequenced sample was peripheral blood mononuclear cells. Every receptor here comes from a person aged 18 to 75 in good health.

This clone has a count of ten or more. The read gets to within 3 residues of the CDR3 end, and the germline J gene fills in the rest. This chain joins TRBV29-1 and TRBJ2-4, with D perhaps TRBD1 or TRBD2 (6 bases each). This CDR3 spans 12 amino acids. CDR1 and CDR2 from the germline V gene are SQVTM and ANQGSEA. Trimming stripped 8 bases from V and 6 bases from J, with 14 bases between. CDR3 region: CSIAEGVNIQYF. The covered CDR3 bases are TGCAGCATCGCGGAGGGGGTAAACATT. The full variable domain, completed using reference TRBV29-1 and TRBJ2-4, is SAVISQKPSRDICQRGTSLTIQCQVDSQVTMMFWYRQQPGQSLTLIATANQGSEATYESGFVIDKFPISRPNLTFSTLTVSNMSPEDSSIYLCSIAEGVNIQYFGAGTRLSVL.

In this sample, this clone turned up many times. Read sequence stops 3 residues before the CDR3 end, and the germline J gene provides the missing end. The chain has TRBV20-1 and TRBJ2-3, with 10 bases lining up with TRBD2. Trimming took 2 bases from V and 0 from J; bases not matched to a gene: 11. The CDR3 is made up of 18 amino acids. Germline CDR1 is DFQATT and CDR2 is SNEGSKA (reference sequence). The CDR3 loop is CSARTYRSGGFSTDTQYF. The part of the CDR3 DNA that was read is TGCAGTGCTAGAACTTACCGTAGCGGGGGGTTTAGCACAGATACG.

This clone was counted ten times or more. The CDR3 goes on 3 residues after the read ends, and that part is filled in from the germline J gene. The V and J genes are TRBV19 and TRBJ2-2; D not certain. There are 14 residues in the CDR3. Germline V gene lookup returns CDR1 LNHDA and CDR2 SQIVND (reference sequence). Trimming pared 6 bases from V and 4 bases from J, leaving 12 bases between. CDR3 sequence: CASRTTQRTGELFF. The part of the CDR3 DNA that was read is TGTGCCAGTAGGACGACTCAACGCACCGGGGAG.

This clone was picked up many times. Coverage ceases 3 residues before the CDR3 finishes, and the germline J gene fills in the end. The chain uses TRBV19 and TRBJ1-5, with D perhaps TRBD1 (6 bases). The V gene lost 1 base and the J gene lost 1 base, with 14 bases spanning the gap. The germline CDR1 and CDR2 sequences are LNHDA and SQIVND (reference sequence). The CDR3 extends over 17 amino acids. Partial CDR3 DNA: TGTGCCAGTAGTATAGGTCAGGGGATGATGAGCAATCAGCCC. This sequence encodes CASSIGQGMMSNQP. Given in full, the CDR3 is CASSIGQGMMSNQPQHF.

This clone showed up many times. The read ends 3 residues early relative to the CDR3; the germline J gene fills the gap. The V call is TRBV5-4, the J call TRBJ2-1; D might be TRBD2 (6 bases). CDR1 SGHNT and CDR2 YYREEE come from the germline V gene (reference sequence). The CDR3 runs 15 residues. Trimming cost V 6 bases and J 6 bases, with 19 bases left between them. Incomplete CDR3 DNA: TGTGCCAGCAACAAAGGCGGGGACCCTGGCAATGAG. This sequence encodes CASNKGGDPGNE. The full CDR3 protein reads CASNKGGDPGNEQFF.

This clone was counted at least ten times. Read sequence stops 3 residues before the CDR3 end, and the germline J gene provides the missing end. J is TRBJ2-7 and V is TRBV5-1, with 9 bases fitting TRBD1. The V gene's germline CDR1 is SGHRS and CDR2 YFSETQ. V lost 7 bases, J lost 4 bases, and 6 bases stayed unmatched. This CDR3 is 13 amino acids long. Incomplete CDR3 DNA: TGCGCCAGCGGGGAGGGGACAGGGTACGAG. Translated: CASGEGTGYE. The entire CDR3 sequence reads CASGEGTGYEQYF.

This clone was observed at least ten times. Read sequence stops 3 residues before the CDR3 end, and the germline J gene provides the missing end. The V call is TRBV20-1, the J call TRBJ1-1; D remains ambiguous. Germline assignment: CDR1 DFQATT and CDR2 SNEGSKA (reference sequence). The CDR3 totals 11 residues. Partial CDR3 DNA: TGCAGTGCTAGTGCCCGGGGATGG. It translates to CSASARGW. The CDR3 in its entirety is CSASARGWAFF.

The table lists this clone with many counts. The read halts 3 residues ahead of the CDR3 end, with the missing end drawn from the germline J gene. The chain has TRBV5-1 and TRBJ2-3; 8 bases line up with TRBD1. CDR1 is SGHRS, CDR2 YFSETQ, per germline. There are 15 residues in the CDR3. V was pared by 5 bases and J by 3 bases, with 8 bases of the junction left unmatched. The DNA read from the CDR3 is TGCGCCAGCAGGCGGGACAGGTCCTTGACAGATACG. Amino acids: CASRRDRSLTDT. The full CDR3 reads CASRRDRSLTDTQYF.

This clone was seen at least ten times. The sequence runs out 3 residues before the end of the CDR3; the remainder is reconstructed from the germline J gene. The gene calls are TRBV20-1 and TRBJ2-1, with 7 nucleotides matching TRBD2. With V trimmed by 5 bases and J by 6 bases, 7 bases remained unmatched. The CDR3 contains 13 residues. The V gene's germline CDR1 is DFQATT and CDR2 SNEGSKA (reference sequence). Incomplete CDR3 DNA: TGCAGTGCTCCCCAAGCGGGGCGCAATGAG. Protein sequence: CSAPQAGRNE. In full, the CDR3 reads CSAPQAGRNEQFF.

This clone was seen ten or more times. From the germline J gene comes the end of the CDR3, since the read stops 3 residues before it. This chain links TRBV5-1 with TRBJ2-7; TRBD2 matches at 7 bases. The CDR3 contains 15 residues. Losses at the gene ends were 1 base for V and 0 bases for J; bases not matched to a gene: 4. From germline, CDR1 is SGHRS and CDR2 YFSETQ. The CDR3 spells CASSLIPGGSYEQYF. CDR3 bases read: TGCGCCAGCAGCTTGATTCCGGGGGGCTCCTACGAG. The full variable domain, completed using reference TRBV5-1 and TRBJ2-7, is KAGVTQTPRYLIKTRGQQVTLSCSPISGHRSVSWYQQTPGQGLQFLFEYFSETQRNKGNFPGRFSGRQFSNSRSEMNVSTLELGDSALYLCASSLIPGGSYEQYFGPGTRLTVT.

This clone occurred many times. Sequencing ends 3 residues short of the CDR3 end; the germline J gene provides the rest. This rearrangement joins TRBV5-1 to TRBJ2-2; D uncertain. This CDR3 comprises 13 residues. Per germline, CDR1 SGHRS and CDR2 YFSETQ. With 0 bases removed from V and 5 bases from J, the gap between germline ends came to 5 bases. The CDR3 bases that were read are TGCGCCAGCAGCTTGGAGGGTACCGGGGAG. It yields the protein CASSLEGTGE. The full-length CDR3 reads as CASSLEGTGELFF.